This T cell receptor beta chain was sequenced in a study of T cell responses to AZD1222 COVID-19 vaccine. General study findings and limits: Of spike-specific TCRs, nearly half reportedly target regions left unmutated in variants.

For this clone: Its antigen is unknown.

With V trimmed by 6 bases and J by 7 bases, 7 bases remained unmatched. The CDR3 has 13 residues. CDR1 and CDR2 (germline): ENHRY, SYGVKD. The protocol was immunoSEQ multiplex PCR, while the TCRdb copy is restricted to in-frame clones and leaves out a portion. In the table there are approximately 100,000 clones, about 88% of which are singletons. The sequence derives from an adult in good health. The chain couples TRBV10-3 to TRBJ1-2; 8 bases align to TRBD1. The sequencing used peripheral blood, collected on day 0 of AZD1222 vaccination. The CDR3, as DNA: TGTGCCATCAGCGATCAGGGGGCTGGTGGCTACACCTTC. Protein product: CAISDQGAGGYTF.